The sequence of this T cell receptor beta chain was determined in a study of blood T cell repertoires in COVID-19. The CDR3 extends over 13 amino acids. The germline V gene has CDR1 SGHVS and CDR2 FNYEAQ. J was trimmed by 6 bases and V by 6 bases; bases with no gene match: 8. Produced via immunoSEQ multiplex PCR; TCRdb's table is partial and in-frame only. Here the sample spans around 180,000 clones, nearly 90% being singletons. This clone was counted only a few times. Cohort allocation depended upon clinical history that participants reported. What was sequenced was PBMCs or T cells enriched from blood (not recorded which). The chain recombines TRBV7-6 with TRBJ2-7; the match to TRBD1 covers 7 bases. The origin of this receptor is a woman aged 40 to 55 with acute COVID-19. This CDR3 is CASRTTGPGEQYF. Here the CDR3 DNA reads TGTGCCAGCAGAACGACAGGGCCAGGCGAGCAGTACTTC.